Following are 4 T cell receptor beta chains from one sample sequenced in a study of cytomegalovirus exposure and HLA in healthy donors. The PCR contained 60 Vbeta and 13 Jbeta primers. The table came from immunoSEQ multiplex PCR; TCRdb's copy has only in-frame clones and leaves some out. The repertoire has fewer than 110,000 clones, around 85% of them found once; the top ten carry approximately 2%. The sequencing input was PBMCs. Receptors were obtained from a man aged 30-40 years in good health and CMV-seronegative.

This clone has only a few counts. The V and J genes are TRBV13 and TRBJ2-3; 8 bases align to TRBD1. CDR3 length: 15 residues. With 3 bases clipped from V and 4 bases from J, the junction kept 6 bases outside the gene matches. From germline, CDR1 is PRHDT and CDR2 FYEKMQ (reference sequence). The CDR3 DNA is TGTGCCAGCAGCTTCAGGGGGCGCCGGGCAGATACGCAGTATTTT. It is translated as CASSFRGRRADTQYF.

The chain joins TRBV14 to TRBJ2-1, with D unclear. Germline-derived CDR1 and CDR2 are SGHDN and FVKESK. V lost 5 bases, J lost 6 bases, and 17 bases lay in between. There are 15 residues in the CDR3. The CDR3 nucleotides are TGTGCCAGCAGCTATAAGGCGGCGTCGGGCAATGAGCAGTTCTTC. It is translated as CASSYKAASGNEQFF. Full variable domain (remainder filled in from reference TRBV14 and TRBJ2-1): EAGVTQFPSHSVIEKGQTVTLRCDPISGHDNLYWYRRVMGKEIKFLLHFVKESKQDESGMPNNRFLAERTGGTYSTLKVQPAELEDSGVYFCASSYKAASGNEQFFGPGTRLTVL.

The chain links TRBV5-1 to TRBJ1-6; D perhaps matches TRBD1 (5 bases). V was clipped by 4 bases and J by 9 bases, with 14 bases between them. CDR1 is SGHRS and CDR2 is YFSETQ in the germline V gene. This CDR3 is 14 amino acids long. CDR3: CASSQGMGGSPLHF. Here the CDR3 DNA reads TGCGCCAGCAGCCAAGGCATGGGGGGTTCACCCCTCCACTTT.

V gene TRBV4-1 combines with J gene TRBJ2-7; 11 bases match TRBD1. J was trimmed by 6 bases and V by 4 bases; bases with no gene match: 5. This CDR3 has 14 amino acids. CDR1 MGHRA and CDR2 YSYEKL come from the germline V gene. CDR3: CASSRPGQGGEQYF. CDR3 DNA: TGCGCCAGCAGCCGCCCGGGACAGGGGGGCGAGCAGTACTTC.